What follows are 5 T cell receptor beta chains derived from one specimen sequenced in a study of OX40 agonist ivuxolimab in advanced cancers. Using immunoSEQ multiplex PCR, the repertoire was profiled, and TCRdb retains in-frame clones only, with some absent. The sample contains 94,000 or so clones, under 85% of which appear only once. This material consisted of CD4+ or CD8+ T cells sorted from blood, taken in a trial of the OX40 agonist ivuxolimab. The source is an adult with an advanced solid tumor such as melanoma, head and neck, liver or kidney cancer.

The V and J genes are TRBV27 and TRBJ2-6; a weak D match, TRBD1 (6 bases). V lost 6 bases, J lost 2 bases, and 14 bases lay in between. The CDR3 is 16 residues long. Germline-derived CDR1 and CDR2 are MNHEY and SMNVEV (reference sequence). CDR3 amino acids: CASSKGSGAGANVLTF. The CDR3 nucleotides are TGTGCCAGCAGCAAAGGGTCAGGGGCTGGGGCCAACGTCCTGACTTTC.

This sequence joins TRBV5-8 and TRBJ1-4, with D perhaps TRBD1 (5 bases). V lost 0 bases, J lost 1 base, and 10 bases lay in between. The CDR3 runs 16 residues. From germline, CDR1 is SGHTS and CDR2 YDEGEE. The CDR3: CASSLARGGTNEKLFF. As DNA, the CDR3 is TGTGCCAGCAGCTTGGCAAGGGGAGGAACTAATGAAAAACTGTTTTTT.

The V gene is TRBV6-6, the J gene TRBJ2-1; 9 bases map to TRBD2. V dropped 5 bases and J dropped 7; count of bases not matched to a gene: 0. From germline, CDR1 is MNHNY and CDR2 SVGAGI (reference sequence). The CDR3 covers 12 residues. The CDR3 bases are TGTGCCAGCAGTCTAGCGGGGAATGAGCAGTTCTTC. This codes for CASSLAGNEQFF.

This clone was detected only once. The chain employs TRBV9 and TRBJ2-1, with D maybe TRBD2 (6 bases). The V and J ends lost 3 bases and 0 bases respectively, with 7 bases between them. Germline V gives CDR1 SGDLS, CDR2 YYNGEE. The CDR3 runs 14 residues. CDR3 residues: CASSAGGSYNEQFF. CDR3 in DNA: TGTGCCAGCAGCGCCGGGGGCTCCTACAATGAGCAGTTCTTC.

The chain carries TRBV19 and TRBJ2-7; D gene ambiguous. Trimming left V 3 bases short and J 2 bases short, with 11 bases between. The CDR3 totals 14 residues. In germline, CDR1 is LNHDA, CDR2 SQIVND (reference sequence). The CDR3 reads CASSMAASAYEQYF. Here the CDR3 DNA reads TGTGCCAGTAGTATGGCAGCGAGTGCCTACGAGCAGTACTTC.